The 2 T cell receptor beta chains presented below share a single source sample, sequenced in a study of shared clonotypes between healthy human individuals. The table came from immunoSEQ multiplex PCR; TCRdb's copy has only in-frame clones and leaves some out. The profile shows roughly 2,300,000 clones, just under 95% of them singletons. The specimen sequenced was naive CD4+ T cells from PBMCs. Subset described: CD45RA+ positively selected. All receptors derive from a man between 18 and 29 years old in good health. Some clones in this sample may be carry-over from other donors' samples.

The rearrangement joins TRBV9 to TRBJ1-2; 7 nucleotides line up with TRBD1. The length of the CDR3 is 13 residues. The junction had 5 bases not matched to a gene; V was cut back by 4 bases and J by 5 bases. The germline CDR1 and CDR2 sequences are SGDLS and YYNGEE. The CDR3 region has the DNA TGTGCCAGCAGCCAGGGGACAGAATATGGCTACACCTTC. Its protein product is CASSQGTEYGYTF. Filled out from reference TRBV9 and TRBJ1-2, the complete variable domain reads DSGVTQTPKHLITATGQRVTLRCSPRSGDLSVYWYQQSLDQGLQFLIQYYNGEERAKGNILERFSAQQFPDLHSELNLSSLELGDSALYFCASSQGTEYGYTFGSGTRLTVV.

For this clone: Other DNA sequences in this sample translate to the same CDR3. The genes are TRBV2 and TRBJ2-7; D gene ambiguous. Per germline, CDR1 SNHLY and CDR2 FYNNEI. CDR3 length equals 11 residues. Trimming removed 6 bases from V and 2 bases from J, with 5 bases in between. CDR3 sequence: CASSEPYEQYF. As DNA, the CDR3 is TGTGCCAGCAGCGAGCCCTACGAGCAGTACTTC.